This T cell receptor (beta chain) was found in a study of blood T cell repertoires in COVID-19 (dated by TCRdb to 2019 to 2021). Regarding the study in general: Collaborator samples came from the United States, Italy and Spain and covered acute and convalescent phases of COVID-19. The prospective study material was composed of cDNA or gDNA derived from T cells, B-cell-depleted T cells, or PBMCs. Deeply sampled blood TCRbeta repertoires from subjects exposed to, actively infected with, or recovered from COVID-19 were included in the dataset. The repertoires were released in a freely available public database intended as a resource for research on the immune response to SARS-CoV-2. Samples were obtained from the ongoing ImmuneRACE study (first 160 participants) and from 1,000 to 1,500 subjects provided by 6 global collaborators. A de-identified subject ID, COVID-19 status, age in years and sex were almost always included in the sample metadata. Where available, HLA class I and class II types were obtained from metadata supplied by the sample provider rather than from assay-based typing.

One collaborating source in Seattle enrolled patients while the patients were actively infected and followed the patients over time throughout the course of disease. Collaborating institutions collected whole blood in K2EDTA tubes following their own protocols. For TCRbeta analysis, collaborators shipped samples as frozen whole blood, isolated PBMCs, or DNA extracted from either of those sample types. Study-wide conclusions, independent of this receptor: The amount of clinical and demographic metadata varied by source and participant and was provided uncurated.

Comment on this clone: The antigen it binds to is not known. The input lacks base qualities; no much larger clone sits a single base away.

Its CDR3 holds 17 amino acids, cysteine through phenylalanine. Kept here is only the CDR3 DNA, which spans 51 bases and is read in frame from base 1. Reading the germline V gene gives CDR1 LGHNA and CDR2 YSLEER. V is cut back by 1 base and J by 1 base, with 3 bases in the junction unmatched. TCRbeta CDR3 regions were amplified from genomic DNA using the immunoSEQ Assay, a bias-controlled multiplex PCR. On the study's bioinformatics: Nucleated cell counts per sample were estimated from amplification of reference gene primers within the assay. To quantify the absolute abundance of each unique TCRbeta CDR3 rearrangement, sequence reads were collapsed and filtered. For each sample, productive Simpson clonality was calculated by taking the square root of Simpson's diversity index across productive rearrangements. TCRdb limited this immuneACCESS table to in-frame rearrangements with V and J called. A share of clones is missing; checked studies link under half to unresolved V genes, and the rest is unexplained. The V and J calls and clone size come from that table; D and trimming were worked out from the DNA. In all, the sample holds about 160,000 clones, and 92% of those were seen once. The ten largest make up 4.8% of the sample.

The chain employs TRBV4-3 and TRBJ1-3; TRBD1 fits 11 bases in the junction. The sample comprised peripheral blood. The receptor's source is a man in his thirties or forties with COVID-19, enrolled during active disease. The CDR3 corresponds to CASSQGTGGSSGNTIYF. The sequence in DNA is TGCGCCAGCAGCCAAGGGACAGGGGGCTCTTCTGGAAACACCATATATTTT.